This is a list of T cell receptor beta chains from one sample in a study of blood T cell repertoires in COVID-19. TCRdb keeps only in-frame clones here, not all; method: immunoSEQ multiplex PCR. This repertoire shows 150,000 to 190,000 clones, more than 85% found once; its top ten account for about 2.5%. The sample comprised peripheral blood. All receptors derive from a woman aged 70 to 79 with acute or convalescent COVID-19. The CDR3 runs from the conserved cysteine through the conserved F or W. Fields, in order: clone size, J gene, D gene, V gene, CDR3 length, CDR3 protein, CDR3 DNA. A D gene is named only where the DNA matches it firmly. Size is stated for part of the rows, as once, few or many counts, or as a class when the clone is expanded.

>once|TRBJ1-6|NA|TRBV6-5|16
CASSYSWSSGNSPLHF
TGTGCCAGCAGTTACTCGTGGAGTTCGGGGAATTCACCCCTCCACTTT
>NA|TRBJ1-2|NA|TRBV9|15
CASSVTGSPNYGYTF
TGTGCCAGCAGCGTAACAGGGAGTCCTAACTATGGCTACACCTTC
>NA|TRBJ1-2|NA|TRBV24-1|14
CATSDPPRDSGYTF
TGTGCCACCAGTGACCCTCCCCGGGACTCGGGCTACACCTTC
>NA|TRBJ2-3|TRBD1|TRBV5-1|14
CASLAGGSTDTQYF
TGCGCCAGTCTTGCAGGGGGAAGCACAGATACGCAGTATTTT
>NA|TRBJ1-2|NA|TRBV21-1|14
CASTLWRGSYGYTF
TGTGCCAGCACCCTCTGGCGGGGCTCCTATGGCTACACCTTC
>NA|TRBJ2-5|NA|TRBV19|16
CASSIGRQVRGETQYF
TGTGCCAGTAGTATTGGGCGACAGGTGAGGGGAGAGACCCAGTACTTC
>few|TRBJ2-5|TRBD1|TRBV29-1|16
CSVEDRQTGGGETQYF
TGCAGCGTTGAAGATCGCCAGACAGGGGGCGGAGAGACCCAGTACTTC
>NA|TRBJ1-1|TRBD1|TRBV29-1|12
CSVGQGADEAFF
TGCAGCGTCGGACAGGGGGCGGATGAAGCTTTCTTT
>NA|TRBJ2-3|TRBD2|TRBV7-3|18
CASSLFAGGPLGTDTQYF
TGTGCCAGCAGCTTATTTGCGGGGGGGCCGTTAGGCACAGATACGCAGTATTTT
>NA|TRBJ2-2|TRBD1|TRBV24-1|15
CATSDFRQGWGELFF
TGTGCCACCAGTGATTTCCGACAGGGGTGGGGGGAGCTGTTTTTT
>NA|TRBJ1-1|NA|TRBV12-3/TRBV12-4|11
CASRRGYTAFF
TGTGCCAGCAGGCGGGGGTACACGGCTTTCTTT
>NA|TRBJ1-6|NA|TRBV27|15
CASSLSNRPGSPLHF
TGTGCCAGCAGTTTATCAAACCGGCCGGGTTCACCCCTCCACTTT
>NA|TRBJ1-4|NA|TRBV4-1|13
CASSGRLGEKLFF
TGCGCCAGCAGCGGCAGGCTTGGTGAAAAACTGTTTTTT
>NA|TRBJ1-6|TRBD1|TRBV19|14
CASRRTGPNSPLHF
TGTGCCAGTAGAAGGACAGGGCCTAATTCACCCCTCCACTTT
>NA|TRBJ1-2|TRBD1|TRBV6-5|12
CASSPQGYGYTF
TGTGCCAGCAGTCCACAGGGGTATGGCTACACCTTC
>NA|TRBJ2-5|TRBD1|TRBV10-3|13
CATRQGWEETQYF
TGTGCCACCCGACAGGGTTGGGAGGAGACCCAGTACTTC
>NA|TRBJ2-2|NA|TRBV5-8|14
CASRRTGNTGELFF
TGTGCCAGCCGCCGCACCGGGAACACCGGGGAGCTGTTTTTT
>NA|TRBJ1-5|NA|TRBV18|16
CASSPTGEGSNQPQHF
TGTGCCAGCTCACCTACTGGGGAGGGGAGCAATCAGCCCCAGCATTTT
>few|TRBJ1-1|TRBD1|TRBV7-6|19
CASSLRTGSPLASNTEAFF
TGTGCCAGCAGCTTACGGACAGGGTCCCCTCTTGCCTCGAACACTGAAGCTTTCTTT
>NA|TRBJ2-7|NA|TRBV3-1/TRBV3-2|14
CASSQGGSRYEQYF
TGTGCCAGCAGCCAAGGAGGGTCAAGGTACGAGCAGTACTTC
>NA|TRBJ2-4|NA|TRBV7-2|15
CASSFPGTQKNIQYF
TGTGCCAGCAGCTTCCCCGGGACACAAAAAAACATTCAGTACTTC
>NA|TRBJ1-2|NA|TRBV19|13
CASSIGQIYGYTF
TGTGCCAGTAGTATTGGACAGATCTATGGCTACACCTTC
>NA|TRBJ2-1|NA|TRBV5-1|16
CASSLPTGGRYNEQFF
TGCGCCAGCAGCCTACCCACCGGGGGACGATACAATGAGCAGTTCTTC
>NA|TRBJ1-2|TRBD1|TRBV6-6|17
CASSPRQGARTGNGYTF
TGTGCCAGCAGTCCTAGACAGGGGGCCCGGACGGGGAATGGCTACACCTTC
>NA|TRBJ2-3|TRBD1|TRBV3-1/TRBV3-2|15
CASSPGDRRTDTQYF
TGTGCCAGCAGCCCAGGGGACAGACGCACAGATACGCAGTATTTT
>NA|TRBJ2-1|NA|TRBV5-1|16
CASSSMTVSSYNEQFF
TGCGCCAGCAGCTCGATGACAGTATCCTCCTACAATGAGCAGTTCTTC
>NA|TRBJ1-2|NA|TRBV24-1|12
CATSVGAYGYTF
TGTGCCACCAGTGTTGGGGCCTATGGCTACACCTTC
>NA|TRBJ1-6|NA|TRBV6-1|13
CASSEINNSPLHF
TGTGCCAGCAGTGAAATTAATAATTCACCCCTCCACTTT
>NA|TRBJ2-1|NA|TRBV7-2|13
CATRQSVNNEQFF
TGTGCCACCCGACAGTCGGTGAACAATGAGCAGTTCTTC
>once|TRBJ1-2|TRBD1|TRBV29-1|12
CSVGQGHYGYTF
TGCAGCGTCGGACAGGGCCACTATGGCTACACCTTC
>NA|TRBJ1-3|NA|TRBV19|15
CASSSGVGPGNTIYF
TGTGCCAGTAGTAGTGGAGTCGGCCCTGGAAACACCATATATTTT
>NA|TRBJ1-5|NA|TRBV3-1/TRBV3-2|14
CASGDAGADQPQHF
TGTGCCAGCGGTGATGCGGGGGCGGATCAGCCCCAGCATTTT
>NA|TRBJ2-7|NA|TRBV18|15
CASSPPSRESYEQYF
TGTGCCAGCTCACCACCGTCGAGGGAGTCGTACGAGCAGTACTTC
>NA|TRBJ1-3|NA|TRBV6-5|16
CASSYRGPTSGNTIYF
TGTGCCAGCAGTTACAGGGGCCCGACCTCTGGAAACACCATATATTTT
>NA|TRBJ2-7|NA|TRBV19|15
CASSTAGAGYYEQYF
TGTGCCAGTAGTACCGCTGGGGCAGGCTACTACGAGCAGTACTTC
>few|TRBJ2-5|TRBD1|TRBV9|15
CASSVETGFQETQYF
TGTGCCAGCAGCGTAGAGACAGGGTTCCAAGAGACCCAGTACTTC
>once|TRBJ2-3|NA|TRBV5-4|15
CASSLFGGTTDTQYF
TGTGCCAGCAGCTTATTCGGGGGAACCACAGATACGCAGTATTTT
>NA|TRBJ1-2|NA|TRBV27|15
CASTLSVQSNYGYTF
TGTGCCAGCACCCTTAGTGTACAGTCTAACTATGGCTACACCTTC
>NA|TRBJ2-2|TRBD1|TRBV2|15
CASSWDRANTGELFF
TGTGCCAGCAGCTGGGACAGGGCGAACACCGGGGAGCTGTTTTTT
>NA|TRBJ1-1|NA|TRBV5-1|12
CASSPGGLYAFF
TGCGCCAGCAGCCCCGGAGGGTTGTATGCTTTCTTT
>NA|TRBJ2-1|NA|TRBV6-1|13
CASSEAGGTEQFF
TGTGCCAGCAGTGAAGCTGGGGGGACTGAGCAGTTCTTC
>few|TRBJ1-3|TRBD1|TRBV3-1/TRBV3-2|16
CASSQDPGGSGNTIYF
TGTGCCAGCAGCCAAGACCCAGGGGGGTCTGGAAACACCATATATTTT
>NA|TRBJ1-1|TRBD1|TRBV6-6|14
CASSTGGQGERAFF
TGTGCCAGCAGTACGGGGGGACAGGGGGAGAGGGCTTTCTTT
>NA|TRBJ1-2|NA|TRBV3-1/TRBV3-2|12
CASTSYVAGYTF
TGTGCCAGCACCAGTTACGTCGCTGGCTACACCTTC
>NA|TRBJ1-5|NA|TRBV12-5|12
CASGLGRGPQHF
TGTGCTAGTGGTTTGGGAAGGGGCCCCCAGCATTTT
>NA|TRBJ1-4|TRBD1|TRBV6-2/TRBV6-3|15
CASSPGQGVREKLFF
TGTGCCAGCAGCCCCGGACAGGGAGTGAGGGAAAAACTGTTTTTT
>NA|TRBJ2-1|TRBD2|TRBV28|16
CASSLRTSGGASEQFF
TGTGCCAGCAGTCTACGGACTAGCGGGGGGGCGTCTGAGCAGTTCTTC
>once|TRBJ2-1|NA|TRBV2|14
CAIERQQMYNEQFF
TGTGCCATTGAGCGGCAGCAGATGTACAATGAGCAGTTCTTC
>NA|TRBJ1-1|NA|TRBV6-5|12
CASSQMSGVAFF
TGTGCCAGCAGCCAAATGTCCGGGGTAGCTTTCTTT
>NA|TRBJ1-5|TRBD1|TRBV7-2|15
CASSPGQGYNQPQHF
TGTGCCAGCAGCCCCGGACAGGGCTACAATCAGCCCCAGCATTTT
>NA|TRBJ1-1|TRBD1|TRBV19|12
CASKKGAHVAFF
TGTGCCAGTAAGAAGGGGGCCCACGTAGCTTTCTTT
>NA|TRBJ2-5|NA|TRBV18|15
CASSTTNRIQETQYF
TGTGCCAGCTCGACCACGAACAGGATCCAAGAGACCCAGTACTTC
>NA|TRBJ1-4|TRBD1|TRBV4-3|16
CASSQDQGAPNEKLFF
TGCGCCAGCAGCCAAGATCAGGGGGCGCCTAATGAAAAACTGTTTTTT
>NA|TRBJ1-2|TRBD1|TRBV11-2|14
CASSRDRANYGYTF
TGTGCCAGCAGCCGGGACAGAGCTAACTATGGCTACACCTTC
>NA|TRBJ2-1|NA|TRBV11-2|15
CASSLTRSSYNEQFF
TGTGCCAGCAGCCTTACCCGCAGCTCCTACAATGAGCAGTTCTTC